The rows below give T cell receptor beta chains drawn from one sample of a study of CD8+ T cells in alopecia areata. The assay was immunoSEQ multiplex PCR, and TCRdb's table has in-frame clones only and misses some. The table shows 100,000 to 130,000 clones, with 45% to 70% occurring only once. Sequenced input: CD8+ T cells sorted from blood. The receptors were gathered from a human donor in good health. The CDR3 runs from the conserved cysteine through the conserved F or W. Fields, in order: V gene, J gene, D gene, clone size, CDR3 DNA, CDR3 protein. D genes are given only for firm matches. Size values are once, few and many counts, or a class for expanded clones, and some rows have none.

TRBV29-1	TRBJ2-5	TRBD2	.	TGCAGCGTTGAAGAGACTAGCGGGGGTGAGACCCAGTACTTC	CSVEETSGGETQYF
TRBV2	TRBJ2-1	.	.	TGTGCCAGCAGTGAAGACCCCAGCGAGCAGTTCTTC	CASSEDPSEQFF
TRBV11-2	TRBJ2-5	.	.	TGTGCCAGCAGCTTAGTGGGGACCCAGTACTTC	CASSLVGTQYF
TRBV25-1	TRBJ2-3	TRBD1	.	TGTGCCAGCAGTCCCCCGACAGGGAGAGCGGAAGATACGCAGTATTTT	CASSPPTGRAEDTQYF
TRBV7-9	TRBJ2-7	.	.	TGTGCCAGCAGCTCCCGGGACTCCTACGAGCAGTACTTC	CASSSRDSYEQYF
TRBV6-5	TRBJ2-4	.	.	TGTGCCAGCAGCACAGGTGGTGGCATTCAGTACTTC	CASSTGGGIQYF
TRBV30	TRBJ2-1	.	.	TGTGCCTGGAGTGTCCCCTACAATGAGCAGTTCTTC	CAWSVPYNEQFF
TRBV5-6	TRBJ1-1	TRBD1	.	TGTGCCAGCAGCTTTTGGGACAGGGTCACTGAAGCTTTCTTT	CASSFWDRVTEAFF
TRBV6-5	TRBJ1-1	TRBD1	.	TGTGCCAGCAGAACCGGGACAGATTTGAACACTGAAGCTTTCTTT	CASRTGTDLNTEAFF
TRBV25-1	TRBJ2-2	.	.	TGTGCCAGCAGTGAATCGGTGAACACCGGGGAGCTGTTTTTT	CASSESVNTGELFF
TRBV29-1	TRBJ2-1	.	.	TGCAGCGTTCCGTGGAGCTACTATTCCTACAATGAGCAGTTCTTC	CSVPWSYYSYNEQFF
TRBV7-9	TRBJ2-1	TRBD2	few	TGTGCCAGCAGTCCCCTACGGGGGGACTACAATGAGCAGTTCTTC	CASSPLRGDYNEQFF
TRBV5-6	TRBJ2-7	.	.	TGTGCCAGCAGCTCGGGGCTCCGGGCCCTGGGGCAGTACTTC	CASSSGLRALGQYF
TRBV29-1	TRBJ2-5	.	.	TGCAGCGTGGGCGGGCAGGTATCCACCAAAGAGACCCAGTACTTC	CSVGGQVSTKETQYF
TRBV6-5	TRBJ1-2	.	.	TGTGCCAGCAGTCTCCGGGGCTATGGCTACACCTTC	CASSLRGYGYTF
TRBV30	TRBJ1-6	.	.	TGTGCCTGGAACGGGGGAGGGGATAATTCACCCCTCCACTTT	CAWNGGGDNSPLHF
TRBV4-1	TRBJ2-6	TRBD2	many	TGCGCCAGCAGCCAAGATTTAGCGGGTCTTTTCTCTGGGGCCAACGTCCTGACTTTC	CASSQDLAGLFSGANVLTF
TRBV29-1	TRBJ2-7	.	.	TGCAGCGTTGACACCCACTACGAGCAGTACTTC	CSVDTHYEQYF
TRBV29-1	TRBJ1-2	TRBD1	few	TGCAGCGCGGGACAGGGGGAATCGGGTGGCTACACCTTC	CSAGQGESGGYTF
TRBV4-1	TRBJ1-1	.	few	TGCGCCAGCAGCCAAGATATAGGGGGGAACACTGAAGCTTTCTTT	CASSQDIGGNTEAFF
TRBV7-6	TRBJ2-5	.	.	TGTGCCAGCAGCCTGTACCAAGAGACCCAGTACTTC	CASSLYQETQYF
TRBV6-1	TRBJ1-1	.	.	TGTGCCAGCAGCGACCAAGGGGGGAGAGCTTTCTTT	CASSDQGGRAFF
TRBV25-1	TRBJ2-5	TRBD2	few	TGTGCCAGCCAGCGGGGGATCCACCAAGAGACCCAGTACTTC	CASQRGIHQETQYF
TRBV5-6	TRBJ2-2	TRBD1	few	TGTGCCAGCAGCTTCGGGACAGGGGTTTTCACCGGGGAGCTGTTTTTT	CASSFGTGVFTGELFF
TRBV2	TRBJ1-4	.	.	TGTGCCAGCAGTGCACAAAATGAAAAACTGTTTTTT	CASSAQNEKLFF
TRBV7-9	TRBJ1-5	TRBD1	few	TGTGCCAGCAGCGGGACAGTTAATCAGCCCCAGCATTTT	CASSGTVNQPQHF
TRBV10-3	TRBJ2-4	.	.	TGTGCCATCACCCGGGACCGCAGCGGAGTTCAGTACTTC	CAITRDRSGVQYF
TRBV9	TRBJ1-1	.	.	TGTGCCAGCAGCCTCAACAGAGATCAGGGAAACCCTGAAGCTTTCTTT	CASSLNRDQGNPEAFF
TRBV19	TRBJ1-2	.	.	TGTGCCAGTAGTATGGGACGGACAACCTATGGCTACACCTTC	CASSMGRTTYGYTF
TRBV28	TRBJ1-2	TRBD1	.	TGTGCCAGCAGTTTAGGACAGGTTGAAGGCTACACCTTC	CASSLGQVEGYTF
TRBV5-1	TRBJ2-4	.	.	TGCGCCAGCAGCTTGGATGGGGGACTAGCCAAAAACATTCAGTACTTC	CASSLDGGLAKNIQYF